This TCR beta chain was retrieved from a study of blood T cell repertoires in COVID-19. Study-wide context: Samples taken during acute and convalescent COVID-19 were collected in the United States, Italy and Spain.

This CDR3 contains 14 residues. Germline V gene data show CDR1 as MGHRA and CDR2 as YSYEKL. Trimming took 0 bases from V and 15 from J, leaving 15 bases between them. In the original processing: The assay estimated nucleated cells by amplifying reference gene primers. Data came from immunoSEQ multiplex PCR; TCRdb stores just in-frame clones and leaves some out. V, J and clone size reflect that table, while D and trimming were determined from the DNA. The table lists almost 300,000 clones, just under 90% of them singletons. This sequence originates from a woman in her twenties or thirties with COVID-19, enrolled during active disease. The chain couples TRBV4-1 to TRBJ1-6, with a possible D match to TRBD1 (5 bases). Sequenced input: peripheral blood. CDR3 sequence reads: CASSQDPQGIILHF. The CDR3 nucleotides are TGCGCCAGCAGCCAAGATCCCCAGGGTATCATCCTCCACTTT.